These 17 T cell receptor beta chains originate from one sample sequenced in a study of T cell responses to AZD1222 COVID-19 vaccine. The data were produced by immunoSEQ multiplex PCR, yet TCRdb's version contains in-frame clones alone and is incomplete. The data show roughly 120,000 clones, 65% to 90% seen once. This material consisted of peripheral blood, taken on day 0 of AZD1222 vaccination. These receptors were taken from an adult in good health.

In nucleotides, the CDR3 is TGTGCCAGCAGCCTCCTCCAAGGCCCCACTGAAGCTTTCTTT. This translates into CASSLLQGPTEAFF. J is TRBJ1-1 and V is TRBV7-9, with D unresolved. The germline V and J ends were trimmed by 5 bases and 4 bases, with 14 bases remaining between them. The CDR3 sequence is 14 residues long. Germline-derived CDR1 and CDR2 are SEHNR and FQNEAQ (reference sequence).

J is TRBJ1-6 and V is TRBV4-1; D is ambiguous. This CDR3 contains 15 residues. V lost 0 bases and J lost 4, with 7 bases in between. The V gene's germline CDR1 is MGHRA and CDR2 YSYEKL. DNA of the CDR3: TGCGCCAGCAGCCAAGAGGTGGGTTATAATTCACCCCTCCACTTT. Translated: CASSQEVGYNSPLHF.

The V and J genes are TRBV10-3 and TRBJ2-7; 14 bases agree with TRBD2. The germline V gene has CDR1 ENHRY and CDR2 SYGVKD. V lost 4 bases and J lost 2; bases outside the gene matches: 13. This CDR3 spans 19 amino acids. The CDR3 region is CAISGGEGLAGVRAYEQYF. CDR3 nucleotides: TGTGCCATCAGTGGGGGGGAGGGACTAGCGGGAGTTCGGGCCTACGAGCAGTACTTC.

The J gene is TRBJ2-2, the V gene TRBV3-1 (or the pseudogene TRBV3-2), with TRBD2 matching over 10 bases. The CDR3 contains 20 residues. The germline V gene has CDR1 LGHDT and CDR2 YNNKEL (reference sequence). V dropped 2 bases and J dropped 6; count of bases not matched to a gene: 18. CDR3 nucleotide sequence: TGTGCCAGCAGCCAACCAAAGATGGGCTCGGCTAGCGGGAGTTCCGGGGAGCTGTTTTTT. Translation: CASSQPKMGSASGSSGELFF.

The chain is built from TRBV28 and TRBJ2-5, with 9 bases matching TRBD1. Looked up from germline, CDR1 is MDHEN and CDR2 is SYDVKM. Trimming removed 5 bases from V and 3 bases from J; junction bases left unmatched: 10. The CDR3 has 16 amino acids. This CDR3 reads CASSLMGQGREETQYF. The CDR3 DNA follows: TGTGCCAGCAGTCTGATGGGACAGGGACGGGAAGAGACCCAGTACTTC. Using reference TRBV28 and TRBJ2-5 for the parts outside the CDR3, the full variable domain is DVKVTQSSRYLVKRTGEKVFLECVQDMDHENMFWYRQDPGLGLRLIYFSYDVKMKEKGDIPEGYSVSREKKERFSLILESASTNQTSMYLCASSLMGQGREETQYFGPGTRLLVL.

The chain links TRBV7-8 to TRBJ2-3; 7 positions agree with TRBD1. The CDR3 consists of 14 residues. Trimming cost V 6 bases and J 0 bases; bases outside gene matches: 3. CDR1 is SGHVS and CDR2 is FQNEAQ in the germline V gene. The CDR3 DNA reads as TGTGCCAGCAGGGACAGGCCTAGCACAGATACGCAGTATTTT. Protein: CASRDRPSTDTQYF.

The chain is built from TRBV7-9 and TRBJ1-1; D gene ambiguous. Germline assignment: CDR1 SEHNR and CDR2 FQNEAQ (reference sequence). Trimming removed 1 base at V and 5 bases at J, with 11 bases between. This CDR3 comprises 14 residues. CDR3 region: CASSLGGKQTEAFF. In nucleotides, the CDR3 is TGTGCCAGCAGCTTAGGGGGAAAACAAACTGAAGCTTTCTTT.

V and J are TRBV28 and TRBJ2-2; 7 nucleotides match TRBD1. This CDR3 region has 14 residues. With 4 bases clipped from V and 7 bases from J, the junction kept 6 bases outside the gene matches. Germline V gene sequence: CDR1 MDHEN, CDR2 SYDVKM. This chain's CDR3 is CASSSPGGDGELFF. CDR3 DNA sequence: TGTGCCAGCAGTTCTCCAGGGGGTGACGGGGAGCTGTTTTTT.

This rearrangement joins TRBV5-6 to TRBJ1-2; no reliable D call. Trimming took 3 bases from V and 5 from J, leaving 11 bases between them. Germline CDR1 reads SGHDT; CDR2 reads YYEEEE. The CDR3 has 13 amino acids. The CDR3 region has the DNA TGTGCCAGCAGCTGGGCGGCGTATTATGGCTACACCTTC. This encodes CASSWAAYYGYTF.

J is TRBJ2-3 and V is TRBV11-3, with D possibly being TRBD2 (6 bases). V dropped 5 bases and J dropped 6 bases, with 18 bases sitting between them. The CDR3 spans 15 residues. Germline V gives CDR1 SGHNT, CDR2 YENEEA. CDR3 nucleotide sequence: TGTGCCAGCAGCACGGGACTCCCGGAGGGGGATACGCAGTATTTT. This gives the protein CASSTGLPEGDTQYF.

The chain uses TRBV7-9 and TRBJ2-3, with D hard to call. The CDR3 length is 14 residues. Between the trimmed V and J ends, which lost 0 bases and 4 bases, there was a span of 8 bases. Germline lookup yields CDR1 SEHNR and CDR2 FQNEAQ (reference sequence). CDR3 in amino acids: CASSLATGPDTQYF. CDR3 bases: TGTGCCAGCAGCTTAGCGACGGGCCCAGATACGCAGTATTTT.

This sequence joins TRBV28 and TRBJ2-1, with no clear D. The CDR3 covers 17 residues. The germline V gene has CDR1 MDHEN and CDR2 SYDVKM. The V end was cut by 1 base, the J end by 0 bases, with 13 bases between. CDR3 sequence reads: CASSLLWGKSSYNEQFF. The CDR3 DNA reads TGTGCCAGCAGTTTATTGTGGGGTAAGAGCTCCTACAATGAGCAGTTCTTC.

This chain connects TRBV7-3 to TRBJ1-6, with a weak D call TRBD1 (6 bases). Germline V lookup: CDR1 SGHTA, CDR2 FQGTGA. The length of the CDR3 is 15 residues. Deletions cut 3 bases from V and 9 bases from J, with 15 bases between. In DNA, the CDR3 is TGTGCCAGCAGCTTTGGGTCAGGGGTGGGTTCACCCCTCCACTTT. Translating it yields CASSFGSGVGSPLHF.

On this clone itself: Other DNA sequences in this specimen translate into the identical CDR3. This chain connects TRBV3-1 (or the pseudogene TRBV3-2) to TRBJ1-2; tentatively, D is TRBD1 (5 bases). In germline, CDR1 is LGHDT, CDR2 YNNKEL (reference sequence). The length of the CDR3 is 15 residues. V was trimmed by 3 bases and J by 0 bases, leaving 11 bases between them. The DNA of the CDR3 is TGTGCCAGCAGCCAGGGGCTGACATCTAACTATGGCTACACCTTC. Translation: CASSQGLTSNYGYTF.

This sequence joins TRBV29-1 and TRBJ2-3; D possibly uses TRBD1 or TRBD2 (5 bases each). The V gene's germline CDR1 is SQVTM and CDR2 ANQGSEA. V dropped 6 bases and J dropped 2 bases, with 15 bases sitting between them. The CDR3 runs to 14 residues. CDR3 sequence reads: CSVSGSADTDTQYF. The CDR3 coding sequence is TGCAGCGTCTCAGGGTCAGCGGACACAGATACGCAGTATTTT.

The chain recombines TRBV27 with TRBJ2-2; 13 bases line up with TRBD2. This CDR3 spans 18 amino acids. V was pared by 3 bases and J by 1 base, with 5 bases of the junction left unmatched. The V gene's germline CDR1 is MNHEY and CDR2 SMNVEV (reference sequence). The CDR3 DNA sequence: TGTGCCAGCAGTTTCTCCGGACTAGCGGGGGTGAACACCGGGGAGCTGTTTTTT. It specifies CASSFSGLAGVNTGELFF.

V gene TRBV7-2 combines with J gene TRBJ2-3; D perhaps matches TRBD2 (5 bases). The V gene's germline CDR1 is SGHTA and CDR2 FQGNSA. This CDR3 region has 14 residues. The ends were cut back, 1 base at V and 4 bases at J, with 9 bases in the middle. CDR3 loop: CASSLGLRADTQYF. The CDR3 bases are TGTGCCAGCAGCTTAGGACTGAGGGCAGATACGCAGTATTTT.